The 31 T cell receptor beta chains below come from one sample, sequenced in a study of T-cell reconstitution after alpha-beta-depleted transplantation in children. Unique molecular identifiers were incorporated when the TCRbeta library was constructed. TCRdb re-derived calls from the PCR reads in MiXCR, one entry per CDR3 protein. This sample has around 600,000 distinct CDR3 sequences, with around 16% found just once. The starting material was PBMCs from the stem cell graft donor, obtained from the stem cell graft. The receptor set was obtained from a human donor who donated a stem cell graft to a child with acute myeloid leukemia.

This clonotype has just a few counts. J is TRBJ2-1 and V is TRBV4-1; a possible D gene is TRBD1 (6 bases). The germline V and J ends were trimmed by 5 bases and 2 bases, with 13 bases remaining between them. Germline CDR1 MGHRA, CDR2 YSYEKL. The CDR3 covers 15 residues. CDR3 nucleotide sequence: TGCGCCAGCAGCTACACAGGGCTAGCCTACAATGAGCAGTTCTTC. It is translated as CASSYTGLAYNEQFF.

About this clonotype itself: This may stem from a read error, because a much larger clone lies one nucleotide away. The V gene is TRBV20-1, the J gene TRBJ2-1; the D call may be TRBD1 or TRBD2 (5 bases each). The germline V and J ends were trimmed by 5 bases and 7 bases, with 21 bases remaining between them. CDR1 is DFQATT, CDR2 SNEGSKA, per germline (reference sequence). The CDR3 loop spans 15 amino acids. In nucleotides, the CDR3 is TGCAGTGCTGGTCCCGCCCGGGGCGGTGGGAATGAGCAGTTCTTC. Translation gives CSAGPARGGGNEQFF.

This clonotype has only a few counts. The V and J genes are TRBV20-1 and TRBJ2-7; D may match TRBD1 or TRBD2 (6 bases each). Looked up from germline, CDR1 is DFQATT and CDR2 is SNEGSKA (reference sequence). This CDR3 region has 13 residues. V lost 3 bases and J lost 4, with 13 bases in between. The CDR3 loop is CSARSGAIYEQYF. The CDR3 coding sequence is TGCAGTGCTAGGTCGGGGGCCATTTACGAGCAGTACTTC.

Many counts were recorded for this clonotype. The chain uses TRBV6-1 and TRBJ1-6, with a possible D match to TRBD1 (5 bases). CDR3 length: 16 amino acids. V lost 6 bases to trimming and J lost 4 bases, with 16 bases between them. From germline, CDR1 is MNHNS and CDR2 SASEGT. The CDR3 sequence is CASRLQGRWYNSPLHF. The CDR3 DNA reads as TGTGCCAGCAGACTCCAGGGCCGCTGGTATAATTCACCCCTCCACTTT.

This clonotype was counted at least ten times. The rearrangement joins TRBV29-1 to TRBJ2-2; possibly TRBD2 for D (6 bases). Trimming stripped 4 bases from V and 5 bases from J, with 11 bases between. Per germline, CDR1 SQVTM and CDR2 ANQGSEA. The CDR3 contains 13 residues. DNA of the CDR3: TGCAGCGTTGGAGGGGCGGGAACCGGGGAGCTGTTTTTT. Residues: CSVGGAGTGELFF.

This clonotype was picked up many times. The chain's CDR3 is CSAHRTGDGYTF. DNA for the CDR3: TGCAGTGCCCATCGGACAGGGGATGGCTACACCTTC. V usage is TRBV20-1 and J usage is TRBJ1-2; 9 positions match TRBD1. The CDR3 contains 12 residues. Germline CDR1 is DFQATT and CDR2 is SNEGSKA (reference sequence). The V and J ends lost 6 bases and 6 bases, in that order; junction bases with no gene match: 5.

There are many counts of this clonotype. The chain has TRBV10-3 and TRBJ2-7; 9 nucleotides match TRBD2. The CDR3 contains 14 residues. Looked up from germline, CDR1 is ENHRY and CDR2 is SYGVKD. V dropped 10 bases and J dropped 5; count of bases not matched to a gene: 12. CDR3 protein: CATRTSGGGDEQYF. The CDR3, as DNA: TGTGCCACCCGGACGAGTGGCGGGGGGGACGAGCAGTACTTC.

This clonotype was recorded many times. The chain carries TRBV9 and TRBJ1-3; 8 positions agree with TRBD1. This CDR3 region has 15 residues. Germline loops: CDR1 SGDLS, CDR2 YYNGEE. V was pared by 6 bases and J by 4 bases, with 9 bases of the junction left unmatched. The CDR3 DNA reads TGTGCCAGCACCCGCGGACAGGGATCGGGAAACACCATATATTTT. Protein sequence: CASTRGQGSGNTIYF.

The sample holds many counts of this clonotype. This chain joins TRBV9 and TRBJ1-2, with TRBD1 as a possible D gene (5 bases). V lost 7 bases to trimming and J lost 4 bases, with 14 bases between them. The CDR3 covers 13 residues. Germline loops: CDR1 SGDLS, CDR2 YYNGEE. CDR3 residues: CASRAGQGYGYTF. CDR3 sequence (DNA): TGTGCCAGCCGCGCGGGGCAAGGCTATGGCTACACCTTC.

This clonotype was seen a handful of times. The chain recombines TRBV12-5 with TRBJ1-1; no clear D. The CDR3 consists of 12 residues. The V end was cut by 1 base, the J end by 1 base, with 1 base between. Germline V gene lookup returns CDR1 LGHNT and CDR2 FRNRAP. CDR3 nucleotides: TGTGCTAGTGGTTTGGAGAACACTGAAGCTTTCTTT. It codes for CASGLENTEAFF.

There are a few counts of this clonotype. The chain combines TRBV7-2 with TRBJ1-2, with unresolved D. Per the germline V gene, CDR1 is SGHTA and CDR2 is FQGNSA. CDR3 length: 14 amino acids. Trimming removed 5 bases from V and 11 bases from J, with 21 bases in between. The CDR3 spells CASSIRGEEAAYTF. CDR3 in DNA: TGTGCCAGCAGCATCCGCGGGGAAGAGGCGGCTTACACCTTC.

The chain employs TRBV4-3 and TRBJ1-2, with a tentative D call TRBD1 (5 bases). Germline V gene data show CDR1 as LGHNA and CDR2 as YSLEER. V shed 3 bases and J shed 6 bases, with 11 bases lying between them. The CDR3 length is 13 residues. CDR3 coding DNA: TGCGCCAGCAGCCAGGGGCTGCCCAATGGCTACACCTTC. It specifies CASSQGLPNGYTF.

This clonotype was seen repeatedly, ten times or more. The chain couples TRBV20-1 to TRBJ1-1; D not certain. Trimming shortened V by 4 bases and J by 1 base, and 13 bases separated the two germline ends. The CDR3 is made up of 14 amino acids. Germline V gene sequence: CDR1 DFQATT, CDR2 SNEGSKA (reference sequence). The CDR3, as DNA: TGCAGTGCTATTCCTATGTGGAAGAACACTGAAGCTTTCTTT. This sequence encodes CSAIPMWKNTEAFF.

The CDR3 DNA follows: TGTGCCAGCACGAATAACCAAGAGACCCAGTACTTC. Its translation is CASTNNQETQYF. The rearrangement joins TRBV9 to TRBJ2-5, with no clear D. The ends were cut back, 6 bases at V and 0 bases at J, with 6 bases in the middle. Germline assignment: CDR1 SGDLS and CDR2 YYNGEE. The CDR3 length is 12 residues.

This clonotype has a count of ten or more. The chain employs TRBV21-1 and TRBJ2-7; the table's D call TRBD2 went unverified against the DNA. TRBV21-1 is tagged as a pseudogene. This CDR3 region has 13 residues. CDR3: CASSKWRESKQYV. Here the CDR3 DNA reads TGTGCCAGCAGCAAATGGCGGGAATCCAAGCAGTACGTC.

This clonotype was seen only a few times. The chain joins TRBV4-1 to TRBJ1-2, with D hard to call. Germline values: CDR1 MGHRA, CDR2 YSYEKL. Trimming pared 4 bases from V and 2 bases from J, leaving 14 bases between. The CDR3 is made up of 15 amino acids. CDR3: CASSPLSTGNYGYTF. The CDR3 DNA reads TGCGCCAGCAGCCCGCTCTCCACTGGCAACTATGGCTACACCTTC.

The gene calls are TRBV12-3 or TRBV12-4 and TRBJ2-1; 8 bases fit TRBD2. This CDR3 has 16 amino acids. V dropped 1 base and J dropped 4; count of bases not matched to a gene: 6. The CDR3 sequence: CASSLEVSGVYNEQFF. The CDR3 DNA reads TGTGCCAGCAGTTTAGAGGTTAGCGGGGTATACAATGAGCAGTTCTTC.

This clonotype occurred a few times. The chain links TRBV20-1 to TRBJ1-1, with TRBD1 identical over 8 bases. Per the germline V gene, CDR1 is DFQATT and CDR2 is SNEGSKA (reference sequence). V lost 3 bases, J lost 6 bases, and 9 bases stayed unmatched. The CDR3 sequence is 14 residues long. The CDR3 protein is CSASGQGRKAEAFF. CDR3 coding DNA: TGCAGTGCTAGCGGACAGGGAAGGAAGGCTGAAGCTTTCTTT.

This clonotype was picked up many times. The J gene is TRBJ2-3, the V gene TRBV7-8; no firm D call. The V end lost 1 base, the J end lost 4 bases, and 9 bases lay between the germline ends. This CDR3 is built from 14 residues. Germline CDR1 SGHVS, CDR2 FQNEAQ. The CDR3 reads CASSLEAPPDTQYF. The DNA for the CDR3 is TGTGCCAGCAGCTTAGAGGCCCCCCCAGATACGCAGTATTTT. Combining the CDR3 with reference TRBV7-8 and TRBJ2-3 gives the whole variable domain GAGVSQSPRYKVAKRGQDVALRCDPISGHVSLFWYQQALGQGPEFLTYFQNEAQLDKSGLPSDRFFAERPEGSVSTLKIQRTQQEDSAVYLCASSLEAPPDTQYFGPGTRLTVL.

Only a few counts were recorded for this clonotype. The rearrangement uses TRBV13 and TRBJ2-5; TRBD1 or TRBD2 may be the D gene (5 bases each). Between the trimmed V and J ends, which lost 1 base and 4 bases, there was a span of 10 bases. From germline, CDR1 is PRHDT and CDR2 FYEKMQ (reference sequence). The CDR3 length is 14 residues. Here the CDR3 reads CASSLVVRGETQYF. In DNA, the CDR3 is TGTGCCAGCAGCTTAGTAGTGAGGGGAGAGACCCAGTACTTC.

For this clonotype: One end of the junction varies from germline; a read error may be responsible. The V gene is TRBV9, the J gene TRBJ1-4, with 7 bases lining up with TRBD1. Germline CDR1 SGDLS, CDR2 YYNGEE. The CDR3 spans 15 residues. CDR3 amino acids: CASSGYRGTNEKPFF. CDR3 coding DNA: TGTGCCAGCAGCGGATACAGGGGAACTAATGAAAAACCGTTTTTT.

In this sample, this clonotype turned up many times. DNA of the CDR3: TGTGCTTGTAACAGGGAGGTCTATGGCTACACCTTC. This gives the protein CACNREVYGYTF. The chain uses TRBV12-3 or TRBV12-4 and TRBJ1-2; TRBD1 might be the D (6 bases). The CDR3 has 12 amino acids.

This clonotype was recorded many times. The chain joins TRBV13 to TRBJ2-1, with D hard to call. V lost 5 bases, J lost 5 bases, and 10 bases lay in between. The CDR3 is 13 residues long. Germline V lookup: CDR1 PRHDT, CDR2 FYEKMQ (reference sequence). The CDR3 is CASSVGSNNEQFF. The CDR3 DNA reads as TGTGCCAGCAGCGTGGGCAGCAACAATGAGCAGTTCTTC.

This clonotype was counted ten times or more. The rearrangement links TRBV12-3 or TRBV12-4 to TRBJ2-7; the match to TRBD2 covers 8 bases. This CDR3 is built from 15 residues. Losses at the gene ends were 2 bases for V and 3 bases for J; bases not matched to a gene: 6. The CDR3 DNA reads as TGTGCCAGCAGTTTAAGCATAGCGGGGATCTACGAGCAGTACTTC. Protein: CASSLSIAGIYEQYF.

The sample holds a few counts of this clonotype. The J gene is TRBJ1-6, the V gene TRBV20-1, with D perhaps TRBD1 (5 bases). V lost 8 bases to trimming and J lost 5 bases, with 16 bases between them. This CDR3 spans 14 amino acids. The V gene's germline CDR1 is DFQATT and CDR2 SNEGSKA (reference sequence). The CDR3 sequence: CSMREGRNNSPLHF. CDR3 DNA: TGCAGTATGAGGGAGGGGAGGAATAATTCACCCCTCCACTTT.

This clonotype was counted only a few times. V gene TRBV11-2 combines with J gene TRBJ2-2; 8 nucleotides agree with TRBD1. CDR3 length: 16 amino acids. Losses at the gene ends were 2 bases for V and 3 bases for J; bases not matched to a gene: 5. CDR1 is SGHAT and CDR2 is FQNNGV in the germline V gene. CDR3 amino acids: CASSLPGQGDTGELFF. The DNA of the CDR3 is TGTGCCAGCAGCTTACCAGGACAGGGCGACACCGGGGAGCTGTTTTTT.

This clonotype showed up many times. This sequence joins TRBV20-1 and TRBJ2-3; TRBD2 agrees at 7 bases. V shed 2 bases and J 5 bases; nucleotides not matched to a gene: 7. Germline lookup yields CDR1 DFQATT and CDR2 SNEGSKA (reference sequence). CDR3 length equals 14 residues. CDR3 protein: CSARPGGRLDTQYF. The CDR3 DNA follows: TGCAGTGCTAGACCGGGAGGACGACTAGATACGCAGTATTTT.

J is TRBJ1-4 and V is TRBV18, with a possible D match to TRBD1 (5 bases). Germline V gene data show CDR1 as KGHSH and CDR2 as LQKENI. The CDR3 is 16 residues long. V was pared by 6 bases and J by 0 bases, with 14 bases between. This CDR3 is CASSTGTPTTNEKLFF. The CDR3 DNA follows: TGTGCCAGCTCTACCGGGACTCCCACAACTAATGAAAAACTGTTTTTT.

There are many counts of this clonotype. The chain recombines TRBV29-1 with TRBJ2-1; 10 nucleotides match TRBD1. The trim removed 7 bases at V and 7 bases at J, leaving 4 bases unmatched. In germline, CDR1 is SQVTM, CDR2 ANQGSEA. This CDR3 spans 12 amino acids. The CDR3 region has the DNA TGCAGCGGGGACAGGGGCTGGAATGAGCAGTTCTTC. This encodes CSGDRGWNEQFF.

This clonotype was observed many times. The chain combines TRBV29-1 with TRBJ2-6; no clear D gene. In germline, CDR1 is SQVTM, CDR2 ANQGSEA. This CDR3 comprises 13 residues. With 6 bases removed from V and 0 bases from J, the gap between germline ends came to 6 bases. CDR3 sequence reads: CSVTYSGANVLTF. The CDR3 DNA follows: TGCAGCGTGACCTACTCTGGGGCCAACGTCCTGACTTTC.

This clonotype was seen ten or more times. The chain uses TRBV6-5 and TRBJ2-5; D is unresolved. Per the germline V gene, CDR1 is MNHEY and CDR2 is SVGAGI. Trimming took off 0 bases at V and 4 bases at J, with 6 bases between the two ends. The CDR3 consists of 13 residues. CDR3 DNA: TGTGCCAGCAGTTACTCGACTTCAGAGACCCAGTACTTC. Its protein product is CASSYSTSETQYF.